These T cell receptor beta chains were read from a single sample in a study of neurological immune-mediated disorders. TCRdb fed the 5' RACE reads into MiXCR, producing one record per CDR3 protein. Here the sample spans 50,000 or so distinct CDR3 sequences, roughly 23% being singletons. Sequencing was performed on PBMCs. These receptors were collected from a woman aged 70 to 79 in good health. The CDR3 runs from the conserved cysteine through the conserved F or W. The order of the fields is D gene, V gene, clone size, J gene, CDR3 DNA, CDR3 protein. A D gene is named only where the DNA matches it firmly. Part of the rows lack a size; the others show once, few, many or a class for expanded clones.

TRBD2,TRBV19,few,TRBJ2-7,TGTGCCAGTAGTATTTGGCACCCCCGTACAACCCGGGACTACCATTCCTACGAGCAGTACTTC,CASSIWHPRTTRDYHSYEQYF
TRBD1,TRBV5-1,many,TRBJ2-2,TGCGCCAGCAGCTTGGCCGAGGGGGCCACCGGGGAGCTGTTTTTT,CASSLAEGATGELFF
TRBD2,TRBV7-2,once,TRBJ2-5,TGTGCCAGCAGCTTGACGGGAGGAGAGTGGGAGACCCAGTACTTC,CASSLTGGEWETQYF
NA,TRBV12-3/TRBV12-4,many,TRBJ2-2,TGTGCCAGCACCTTGACGGAGAGCGGCACCGGGGAGCTGTTTTTT,CASTLTESGTGELFF
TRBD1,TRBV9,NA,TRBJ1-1,TGTGCCAGCAGCGATGACCACAGGGGAGAGAACACTGAAGCTTTCTTT,CASSDDHRGENTEAFF
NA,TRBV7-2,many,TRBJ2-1,TGTGCCAGCAGCTTAGTCGCGGGGCGGGGTGGCAATGAGCAGTTCTTC,CASSLVAGRGGNEQFF
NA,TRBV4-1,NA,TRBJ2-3,TGCGCCAGCAGCCAAGATCCAGCTAGCACAGATACGCAGTATTTT,CASSQDPASTDTQYF
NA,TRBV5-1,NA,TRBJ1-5,TGCGCCAGCAGCTTGGGGCCTAGCAATCAGCCCCAGCATTTT,CASSLGPSNQPQHF
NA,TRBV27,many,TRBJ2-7,TGTGCCAGCAGGGACGGGAATTCCTACGAGCAGTACTTC,CASRDGNSYEQYF
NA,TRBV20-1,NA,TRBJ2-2,TGCAGTGCCAAAGTCGCGATAGCCGGGGCTCTGGAGCTGTTTTTT,CSAKVAIAGALELFF
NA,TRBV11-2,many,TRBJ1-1,TGTGCCAGCAGATTCGACACTGAAGCTTTCTTT,CASRFDTEAFF
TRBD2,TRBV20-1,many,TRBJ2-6,TGCAGTGCTGCTCCGGGACTAGCGCTCTCTGGGGCCAACGTCCTGACTTTC,CSAAPGLALSGANVLTF
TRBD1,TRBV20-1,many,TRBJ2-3,TGCAGTGCTTATCCGGGACAGCTCAACACAGATACGCAGTATTTT,CSAYPGQLNTDTQYF
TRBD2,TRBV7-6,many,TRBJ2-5,TGTGCCAGCAGCTTAGTTCCTAGCGGGAGAGGCGGGAAGACCCAGTACTTC,CASSLVPSGRGGKTQYF
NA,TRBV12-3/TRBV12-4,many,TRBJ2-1,TGTGCCAGCACCATGGGCTATCCCAATGAGCAGTTCTTC,CASTMGYPNEQFF
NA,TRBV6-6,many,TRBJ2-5,TGTGCCAGCAGTTACTCGATGCTAGCGAAAACCGGGGGAGAGACCCAGTACTTC,CASSYSMLAKTGGETQYF
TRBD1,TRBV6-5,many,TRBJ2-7,TGTGCCAGCAGCCGGGACAGGGGGCTCTACGAGCAGTACTTC,CASSRDRGLYEQYF
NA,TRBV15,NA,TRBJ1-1,TGTGCCACCAGCGGGGCCCGGCCTGAAGCTTTCTTT,CATSGARPEAFF
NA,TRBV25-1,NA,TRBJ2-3,TGTGCCAGCAGTGACGGCCTCACAGATACGCAGTATTTT,CASSDGLTDTQYF
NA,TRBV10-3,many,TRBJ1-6,TGTGCCATCAGTGAGTCGCGGGGAATAAATTCACCCCTCCACTTT,CAISESRGINSPLHF
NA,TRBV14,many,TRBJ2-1,TGTGCCAGCAGCCACCTGGGGGGGCCCTACAATGAGCAGTTCTTC,CASSHLGGPYNEQFF
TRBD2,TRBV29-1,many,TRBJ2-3,TGCAGCGTTGAAGGAGCGGGGCCGGATACGCAGTATTTT,CSVEGAGPDTQYF
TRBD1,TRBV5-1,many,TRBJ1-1,TGCGCCAGCAGCTTGGGCGGACAGGGCCTCTCTGAAGCTTTCTTT,CASSLGGQGLSEAFF